Presented here are 5 T cell receptor beta chains from one specimen sequenced in a study of blood T cell repertoires in COVID-19. Measured with immunoSEQ multiplex PCR; TCRdb has only the in-frame clones, and not every one. The data show under 150,000 clones, with 65% to 85% seen just once and 5% held by the top ten. Material: peripheral blood. The origin of the receptors is a woman aged 45-60 years with acute or convalescent COVID-19.

The gene calls are TRBV29-1 and TRBJ1-4, with D possibly TRBD1 on 5 matching bases. The CDR3 is 15 amino acids. V was trimmed by 4 bases and J by 0 bases, leaving 12 bases between them. Germline CDR1 is SQVTM and CDR2 is ANQGSEA. CDR3 amino acids: CSVVGGLTTNEKLFF. CDR3 nucleotide sequence: TGCAGCGTTGTGGGGGGATTAACAACTAATGAAAAACTGTTTTTT.

This clone was seen a single time. J is TRBJ2-7 and V is TRBV28; 9 bases are shared with TRBD1. The CDR3 has 15 amino acids. With 5 bases clipped from V and 5 bases from J, the junction kept 10 bases outside the gene matches. CDR1 and CDR2 (germline): MDHEN, SYDVKM. DNA of the CDR3: TGTGCCAGCAGTCGCCGGGACAGGGCGGCCCACGAGCAGTACTTC. This translates into CASSRRDRAAHEQYF.

The rearrangement joins TRBV2 to TRBJ2-7; 7 bases fit TRBD1. The germline CDR1 and CDR2 sequences are SNHLY and FYNNEI. V lost 9 bases and J lost 6; bases outside the gene matches: 8. CDR3 length: 12 amino acids. The CDR3 bases are TGTGCCAGACATCGACAGGGCGGCGAGCAGTACTTC. Translated: CARHRQGGEQYF.

CDR3 amino acids: CASSKGTASLNTEAFF. CDR3 nucleotides: TGTGCCAGCAGCAAAGGGACAGCGAGTCTGAACACTGAAGCTTTCTTT. This chain connects TRBV3-1 (or the pseudogene TRBV3-2) to TRBJ1-1; TRBD1 agrees at 7 bases. Unmatched junction bases numbered 9, after V lost 5 bases and J lost 0 bases. Per germline, CDR1 LGHDT and CDR2 YNNKEL (reference sequence). The CDR3 contains 16 residues.

The chain is built from TRBV9 and TRBJ2-1; 10 positions agree with TRBD1. Germline V lookup: CDR1 SGDLS, CDR2 YYNGEE. The CDR3 is 15 residues long. V dropped 2 bases and J dropped 7; count of bases not matched to a gene: 6. Here the CDR3 DNA reads TGTGCCAGCAGCGTCAGCTGGACAGGGGGTAATGAGCAGTTCTTC. Translation: CASSVSWTGGNEQFF.